This TCR beta chain was recovered during a study of blood T cells in healthy people across ages. A J-beta primer mix and a sample-barcoded 5' primer were used in a second PCR of roughly 7 to 12 cycles. TCRdb reanalysed the 5' RACE reads using MiXCR and keeps one entry per CDR3 protein. The sample shows 500,000 to 650,000 distinct CDR3 sequences, about 27% of them seen only once. The CDR3 sequence is 15 residues long. Germline assignment: CDR1 MNHEY and CDR2 SVGAGI. The ends lost 0 bases at V and 3 bases at J; junction bases unmatched: 3. This same sample was also part of a study on T cells of mothers and their children.

V gene TRBV6-5 combines with J gene TRBJ2-7; the match to TRBD1 covers 9 bases. The source material was blood. This TCR was recovered from a boy between 2 and 15 years old in good health. The CDR3 region is CASSYSWTGDYEQYF. The CDR3 nucleotides are TGTGCCAGCAGTTACTCTTGGACAGGGGACTACGAGCAGTACTTC.